This paragraph reports one T cell receptor (beta chain). This clone showed up just once. This receptor's antigen is unknown. The record has no base qualities; no much larger clone is one base away. TCRbeta CDR3 regions were amplified from genomic DNA by means of the immunoSEQ Assay, a bias-controlled multiplex PCR. In the paper's pipeline: The number of nucleated cells in each sample was estimated by amplification of reference gene primers within the assay. To quantify the absolute abundance of each unique TCRbeta CDR3 rearrangement, sequence reads were collapsed and filtered. For each sample, productive Simpson clonality was calculated as the square root of Simpson's diversity index over productive rearrangements. TCRdb retrieved this table from immuneACCESS and kept in-frame rearrangements only. Not all clones are present; in checked studies, unresolved V genes account for under half, and no reason is known for the remainder. The DNA was the basis for D and trimming; V, J and clone size are from that table. The sample includes some 190,000 clones, with 70% to 90% observed a single time. The top ten constitute about 4.5% of the sample.

In the prospective study, participants were roughly 18 to 90 years old, resided in approximately 25 geographic areas of the United States, and were enrolled through a virtual design. To assign participants to cohorts, the prospective study relied on clinical history that participants themselves reported in a screening survey and a study questionnaire. In the prospective study, mobile phlebotomists collected whole blood, serum and a nasopharyngeal or oropharyngeal swab from each participant. Over a roughly 2-month period, participants in the prospective study had the option of providing additional blood draws and questionnaires. Blood samples from the prospective study were shipped frozen or at room temperature prior to DNA extraction. This sample was included in a study of blood T cell repertoires in COVID-19 (dated by TCRdb to between 2020 and 2021). Broadly, across the study: Collaborator samples came from the United States, Italy and Spain and covered acute and convalescent phases of COVID-19. The material from the prospective study consisted of cDNA or gDNA derived from T cells, B-cell-depleted T cells, or PBMCs. Subjects who had been exposed to COVID-19, were actively infected with it, or had recovered from it provided the deeply sampled blood TCRbeta repertoires that made up the dataset. The repertoires were released in a freely available public database intended as a resource for research on the immune response to SARS-CoV-2. The samples were drawn from two sources: the first 160 participants of the ongoing ImmuneRACE study, and about 1,300 subjects contributed by 6 global collaborators. The sample metadata nearly always contained a de-identified subject ID, COVID-19 status, age in years and sex. Where available, HLA class I and class II types were obtained from metadata supplied by the sample provider rather than from assay-based typing. What the study reported, not specific to this receptor: Clinical and demographic metadata were provided uncurated, with the amount varying by source and participant.

CDR1 and CDR2 were assigned from the germline V gene as MGHRA and YSYEKL. Between the V and J ends, shortened by 0 bases and 4 bases respectively, the junction contains 12 bases. The CDR3 runs 15 amino acids, cysteine and phenylalanine included. The retained sequence is limited to the CDR3, 45 bases, with the frame set at the first base. Specimen: PBMCs or T cells enriched from blood (not recorded which). The sequence links TRBV4-1 to TRBJ1-2, and possibly TRBD1, on 6 matching bases. The clonotype originates from a man aged 25-45 years with acute COVID-19. CDR3 sequence: CASSQEESRGYGYTF. The sequenced DNA: TGCGCCAGCAGCCAAGAGGAGAGCAGGGGCTATGGCTACACCTTC.